This entry lists 19 T cell receptor beta chains sequenced from one sample in a study of beta chain features in type 1 diabetes. Overall study findings and caveats: TCRB CDR3s from Type 1 diabetes patients were moderately but significantly shorter in all four CD4+ subsets.

TCRB transcripts that were expressed got sequenced, as all of the isolated RNA had been reverse transcribed. The data were produced by immunoSEQ multiplex PCR, yet TCRdb's version contains in-frame clones alone and is incomplete. The profile covers some 150,000 clones, with approximately 13% appearing a single time and under 1.5% taken by the ten largest. No antigen is known for these receptors. Sequenced material: central memory CD4+ T cells from blood. Source of these receptors: a man aged 18 to 29 with type 1 diabetes.

This clone has just a few counts. The chain carries TRBV9 and TRBJ1-2; no firm D call. CDR1 and CDR2 from the germline V gene are SGDLS and YYNGEE. The V end lost 4 bases, the J end lost 7 bases, and 11 bases lay between the germline ends. The CDR3 has 12 residues. The CDR3 protein is CASSPSKGGYTF. The DNA for the CDR3 is TGTGCCAGCAGCCCATCCAAGGGTGGCTACACCTTC.

The chain joins TRBV6-6 to TRBJ2-3; D is ambiguous. V shed 0 bases and J shed 0 bases, with 4 bases lying between them. The CDR3 totals 14 residues. CDR1 is MNHNY, CDR2 SVGAGI, per germline (reference sequence). CDR3 in amino acids: CASSYSTSTDTQYF. CDR3 bases: TGTGCCAGCAGTTACTCGACTAGCACAGATACGCAGTATTTT.

The chain carries TRBV2 and TRBJ2-3, with a weak D call TRBD2 (5 bases). CDR1 and CDR2 (germline): SNHLY, FYNNEI. Trimming cost V 3 bases and J 2 bases, with 15 bases left between them. This CDR3 contains 16 residues. CDR3: CASSDRRSDLTDTQYF. CDR3 coding DNA: TGTGCCAGCAGTGATAGGAGGAGCGACCTCACAGATACGCAGTATTTT. Drawing the rest from reference TRBV2 and TRBJ2-3, the complete variable domain is EPEVTQTPSHQVTQMGQEVILRCVPISNHLYFYWYRQILGQKVEFLVSFYNNEISEKSEIFDDQFSVERPDGSNFTLKIRSTKLEDSAMYFCASSDRRSDLTDTQYFGPGTRLTVL.

This clone was counted between two and nine times. The CDR3 sequence: CASSLLSTVAGLNEQFF. CDR3 sequence (DNA): TGTGCCAGCAGCTTATTATCCACGGTAGCGGGACTCAATGAGCAGTTCTTC. This rearrangement joins TRBV7-2 to TRBJ2-1, with 8 bases aligning to TRBD2. This CDR3 spans 17 amino acids. Germline CDR1 and CDR2: SGHTA and FQGNSA. V gave up 2 bases and J gave up 6 bases; unmatched junction bases: 12. The full variable domain, with the rest looked up from reference TRBV7-2 and TRBJ2-1, is GAGVSQSPSNKVTEKGKDVELRCDPISGHTALYWYRQSLGQGLEFLIYFQGNSAPDKSGLPSDRFSAERTGGSVSTLTIQRTQQEDSAVYLCASSLLSTVAGLNEQFFGPGTRLTVL.

In its sample, this clone was seen a few times. The chain carries TRBV7-9 and TRBJ1-3; TRBD1 agrees at 8 bases. Per germline, CDR1 SEHNR and CDR2 FQNEAQ (reference sequence). V lost 5 bases to trimming and J lost 5 bases; unmatched junction nucleotides: 8. The CDR3 is 15 residues long. The CDR3 loop is CASSTGQGERNTIYF. The CDR3 nucleotides are TGTGCCAGCAGCACCGGACAGGGCGAAAGAAACACCATATATTTT.

This chain joins TRBV5-4 and TRBJ2-3; 12 bases line up with TRBD2. With 1 base clipped from V and 4 bases from J, the junction kept 10 bases outside the gene matches. Germline lookup yields CDR1 SGHNT and CDR2 YYREEE (reference sequence). This CDR3 contains 18 residues. CDR3 coding DNA: TGTGCCAGCAGCTTGTCGCTAGCGGGGGGGCGTTACGCAGATACGCAGTATTTT. It translates to CASSLSLAGGRYADTQYF.

This clone was picked up a small number of times. The rearrangement joins TRBV30 to TRBJ1-5, with D perhaps TRBD1 (6 bases). Germline lookup yields CDR1 GTSNPN and CDR2 SVGIG (reference sequence). Trimming removed 0 bases from V and 7 bases from J, with 13 bases in between. The CDR3 runs to 14 residues. The CDR3 DNA sequence: TGTGCCTGGAGTGTAGGGGGGGCAGTCCAGCCCCAGCATTTT. It specifies CAWSVGGAVQPQHF. Combining the CDR3 with reference TRBV30 and TRBJ1-5 gives the whole variable domain SQTIHQWPATLVQPVGSPLSLECTVEGTSNPNLYWYRQAAGRGLQLLFYSVGIGQISSEVPQNLSASRPQDRQFILSSKKLLLSDSGFYLCAWSVGGAVQPQHFGDGTRLSIL.

This clone was observed a few times. For the CDR3, the DNA is TGTGCCAGCTCACCACCGGTTGTCACTGAAGCTTTCTTT. This gives the protein CASSPPVVTEAFF. The chain couples TRBV18 to TRBJ1-1, with D unclear. CDR1 and CDR2 from the germline V gene are KGHSH and LQKENI. The length of the CDR3 is 13 residues. V shed 0 bases and J shed 4 bases, with 6 bases lying between them.

This clone showed up just a few times. The rearrangement joins TRBV7-8 to TRBJ2-5, with D unclear. The CDR3 length is 13 residues. The germline V and J ends were trimmed by 2 bases and 2 bases, with 6 bases remaining between them. Germline CDR1 and CDR2: SGHVS and FQNEAQ. The chain's CDR3 is CASSLWQQETQYF. The CDR3 nucleotides read TGTGCCAGCAGCTTATGGCAGCAAGAGACCCAGTACTTC.

Many counts were recorded for this clone. V gene TRBV15 combines with J gene TRBJ1-6, with D unresolved. This CDR3 region has 15 residues. V was clipped by 3 bases and J by 5 bases, with 11 bases between them. In germline, CDR1 is LNHNV, CDR2 YYDKDF (reference sequence). This CDR3 is CATSSPVYNNSPLHF. In DNA form, the CDR3 reads TGTGCCACCAGCAGTCCTGTCTACAATAATTCACCCCTCCACTTT.

This clone has only a few counts. The chain recombines TRBV5-6 with TRBJ1-1, with no clear D. Germline CDR1 SGHDT, CDR2 YYEEEE. This CDR3 region has 15 residues. V lost 0 bases and J 1 base, leaving 10 bases between the germline ends. This CDR3 is CASSLVQPTNTEAFF. The DNA for the CDR3 is TGTGCCAGCAGCTTGGTACAGCCAACGAACACTGAAGCTTTCTTT.

The chain has TRBV29-1 and TRBJ1-4; TRBD1 might be the D (5 bases). The CDR3 contains 14 residues. V lost 4 bases and J 4 bases, leaving 13 bases between the germline ends. Germline V lookup: CDR1 SQVTM, CDR2 ANQGSEA. The CDR3 coding sequence is TGCAGCGTTGTTGTGGGGCTGAATAATGAAAAACTGTTTTTT. This translates into CSVVVGLNNEKLFF.

This chain connects TRBV30 to TRBJ1-1; 8 bases fit TRBD1. V was clipped by 5 bases and J by 3 bases; unmatched bases: 2. Germline lookup yields CDR1 GTSNPN and CDR2 SVGIG (reference sequence). The CDR3 contains 12 residues. This chain's CDR3 is CAWDRGDTEAFF. CDR3 sequence (DNA): TGTGCCTGGGACAGGGGAGACACTGAAGCTTTCTTT.

This clone showed up many times. The V call is TRBV9, the J call TRBJ2-1, with D perhaps TRBD1 (5 bases). The CDR3 has 16 amino acids. The V gene's germline CDR1 is SGDLS and CDR2 YYNGEE. The ends were cut back, 0 bases at V and 7 bases at J, with 17 bases in the middle. CDR3 sequence: CASSVAGMAGQNEQFF. The CDR3 region has the DNA TGTGCCAGCAGCGTAGCTGGTATGGCAGGGCAGAATGAGCAGTTCTTC.

The rearrangement links TRBV6-5 to TRBJ2-1, with TRBD2 identical over 12 bases. CDR3 length: 16 amino acids. The J segment lost 5 bases and the V segment lost 0 bases, leaving 2 bases of the junction unmatched. Germline V lookup: CDR1 MNHEY, CDR2 SVGAGI. CDR3 in amino acids: CASSYSPSGGDNEQFF. CDR3 DNA sequence: TGTGCCAGCAGTTACTCGCCTAGCGGGGGGGACAATGAGCAGTTCTTC.

This clone was seen a handful of times. The chain joins TRBV7-9 to TRBJ2-7; 8 bases fit TRBD1. The ends lost 3 bases at V and 2 bases at J; junction bases unmatched: 6. The CDR3 totals 15 residues. Per the germline V gene, CDR1 is SEHNR and CDR2 is FQNEAQ (reference sequence). The CDR3 region is CASSLGQDLTYEQYF. CDR3 bases: TGTGCCAGCAGCTTGGGACAGGACTTAACCTACGAGCAGTACTTC.

There are a few counts of this clone. The J gene is TRBJ1-2, the V gene TRBV19; possible D gene TRBD1, 6 bases. The CDR3 is 12 amino acids. The germline V and J ends were trimmed by 8 bases and 1 base, with 8 bases remaining between them. Germline V gene sequence: CDR1 LNHDA, CDR2 SQIVND (reference sequence). CDR3 nucleotides: TGTGCCAGTCGGACAGTTAACTATGGCTACACCTTC. Protein sequence: CASRTVNYGYTF.

This clone was observed a handful of times. The chain recombines TRBV7-9 with TRBJ2-1; TRBD1 agrees at 8 bases. In germline, CDR1 is SEHNR, CDR2 FQNEAQ (reference sequence). J gave up 0 bases and V 2 bases, and 0 bases lay outside the gene matches. This CDR3 is built from 15 residues. CDR3 amino acids: CASSLTGGSYNEQFF. CDR3 in DNA: TGTGCCAGCAGCTTAACAGGGGGCTCCTACAATGAGCAGTTCTTC. Supplemented by reference TRBV7-9 and TRBJ2-1, the full variable domain reads DTGVSQNPRHKITKRGQNVTFRCDPISEHNRLYWYRQTLGQGPEFLTYFQNEAQLEKSRLLSDRFSAERPKGSFSTLEIQRTEQGDSAMYLCASSLTGGSYNEQFFGPGTRLTVL.

This clone was seen more than once but under ten times. The chain joins TRBV10-2 to TRBJ1-1; D unresolved. This CDR3 has 13 residues. Trimming removed 2 bases at V and 4 bases at J, with 8 bases between. Germline V lookup: CDR1 WSHSY, CDR2 SAAADI. CDR3 loop: CASSEAVGTEAFF. The DNA of the CDR3 is TGCGCCAGCAGTGAGGCGGTCGGCACTGAAGCTTTCTTT.